This is a list of T cell receptor beta chains from one sample in a study of T-cell reconstitution after alpha-beta-depleted transplantation in children. TCRdb ran MiXCR on the PCR reads and lists one entry per CDR3 protein. This repertoire shows about 420,000 distinct CDR3 sequences, roughly 17% found once; its top ten account for roughly 29%. Source: PBMCs, mostly from graft donor cells, taken 360 days after TCRalphabeta/CD19-depleted stem cell transplant. These receptors came from a boy under three years old who had a stem cell transplant for Wiskott-Aldrich syndrome, so the T cells may come from the graft donor. Each CDR3 is given with its conserved first and last residue. The D gene is left open where the match is weak. A row's size may be missing; if present it is once, few, many or a size class.

V	J	size	D	CDR3	DNA
TRBV4-1	TRBJ1-4	few	.	CASSQDRPFNEKLFF	TGCGCCAGCAGCCAAGATCGTCCATTTAATGAAAAACTGTTTTTT
TRBV4-3	TRBJ2-1	few	TRBD2	CASSQDTLLAGYSSYNEQFF	TGCGCCAGCAGCCAAGATACCCTACTAGCGGGGTATAGCTCCTACAATGAGCAGTTCTTC
TRBV10-3	TRBJ2-2	few	.	CAISEQGPNTGELFF	TGTGCCATCAGTGAACAGGGCCCGAACACCGGGGAGCTGTTTTTT
TRBV11-2	TRBJ1-1	.	.	CASSLKGHNTEAFF	TGTGCCAGCAGCTTAAAAGGACACAACACTGAAGCTTTCTTT
TRBV29-1	TRBJ1-1	few	.	CSAKTTEAFF	TGCAGCGCCAAGACCACTGAAGCTTTCTTT
TRBV6-5	TRBJ1-1	.	.	CASSQGRNTEAFF	TGTGCCAGCAGCCAGGGCCGTAACACTGAAGCTTTCTTT
TRBV27	TRBJ2-4	few	.	CASSLDWAKNIQYF	TGTGCCAGCAGCCTCGACTGGGCCAAAAACATTCAGTACTTC
TRBV29-1	TRBJ2-7	few	TRBD1	CSVNRDSGEQYF	TGCAGCGTGAACCGGGACAGCGGCGAGCAGTACTTC
TRBV7-2	TRBJ2-2	many	TRBD1	CASSGDRPRSGELFF	TGTGCCAGCAGCGGGGACAGGCCAAGGAGCGGGGAGCTGTTTTTT
TRBV29-1	TRBJ2-7	few	TRBD1	CSVQFDRVVYEQYF	TGCAGCGTTCAATTCGACAGGGTCGTCTACGAGCAGTACTTC
TRBV12-3/TRBV12-4	TRBJ2-5	few	.	CASSLAVVGTQYF	TGTGCCAGCAGTTTGGCCGTTGTCGGGACCCAGTACTTC
TRBV7-2	TRBJ2-3	few	.	CASSSSLWSSTDTQYF	TGTGCCAGCAGCTCCTCCTTGTGGTCTAGCACAGATACGCAGTATTTT
TRBV27	TRBJ2-2	.	TRBD1	CASSLLFGQGAGELFF	TGTGCCAGCAGCCTTCTTTTCGGACAGGGGGCCGGGGAGCTGTTTTTT
TRBV5-6	TRBJ2-5	.	TRBD2	CASGPDPGLAGVKTQYF	TGTGCCAGCGGACCTGATCCGGGACTAGCGGGAGTTAAGACCCAGTACTTC
TRBV10-3	TRBJ2-1	.	.	CAISESYRGQGTREQFF	TGTGCCATCAGTGAGTCGTACCGTGGGCAGGGAACGAGGGAGCAGTTCTTC
TRBV10-3	TRBJ2-7	few	TRBD2	CATSRTSPYEQYF	TGTGCCACTTCCCGGACTAGTCCCTACGAGCAGTACTTC
TRBV5-1	TRBJ2-1	few	TRBD2	CASSRSHLTSGGGNEQFF	TGCGCCAGCAGCCGGTCCCATTTGACTAGCGGGGGGGGTAATGAGCAGTTCTTC
TRBV6-4	TRBJ2-1	few	.	CASSDSSRSYNEQFF	TGTGCCAGCAGTGACTCATCCCGCTCCTACAATGAGCAGTTCTTC
TRBV29-1	TRBJ1-1	.	TRBD1	CSVDRVHQEAFF	TGCAGCGTGGACAGGGTGCACCAGGAAGCTTTCTTT
TRBV18	TRBJ2-7	.	TRBD2	CASSPRVSGRAWSYEQYF	TGTGCCAGCTCACCACGGGTTAGCGGGAGGGCCTGGTCCTACGAGCAGTACTTC
TRBV12-3/TRBV12-4	TRBJ2-7	.	.	CASRNREAYEQYF	TGTGCCAGCAGGAACAGGGAGGCCTACGAGCAGTACTTC
TRBV12-3/TRBV12-4	TRBJ1-1	many	.	CASSLRVMNTEAFF	TGTGCCAGCAGTTTAAGGGTTATGAACACTGAAGCTTTCTTT
TRBV10-1	TRBJ2-1	.	.	CASSSSGDYNEQFF	TGCGCCAGCAGCTCCTCGGGCGACTACAATGAGCAGTTCTTC
TRBV3-1	TRBJ1-1	few	.	CASSRKNTEAFF	TGTGCCAGCAGCCGGAAGAACACTGAAGCTTTCTTT
TRBV20-1	TRBJ2-7	few	.	CSARSSVGNKQYF	TGCAGTGCTAGGAGCAGTGTCGGCAACAAGCAGTACTTC
TRBV6-1	TRBJ1-6	once	.	CASSLPSSYNSPLHF	TGTGCCAGCAGTCTCCCGAGCTCCTATAATTCACCCCTCCACTTT
TRBV10-2	TRBJ2-3	.	TRBD2	CASTSVLAGARDTQYF	TGCGCCAGCACGAGTGTACTAGCGGGGGCGAGAGATACGCAGTATTTT
TRBV12-3/TRBV12-4	TRBJ1-3	.	TRBD1	CASSLGTVQRGNTIYF	TGTGCCAGCAGTTTGGGGACAGTACAGCGTGGAAACACCATATATTTT
TRBV20-1	TRBJ2-7	few	.	CSARGGGLVYEQYF	TGCAGTGCTAGAGGAGGAGGGTTGGTCTACGAGCAGTACTTC
TRBV15	TRBJ2-7	.	.	CATSSHLWYEQYF	TGTGCCACCAGCTCACATCTATGGTACGAGCAGTACTTC
TRBV12-3/TRBV12-4	TRBJ2-2	.	TRBD2	CASRIGGALVGELFF	TGTGCCAGCAGAATCGGGGGGGCTTTAGTCGGGGAGCTGTTTTTT
TRBV11-2	TRBJ2-3	.	.	CASSLGLATKTSTSTDTQYF	TGTGCCAGCAGCTTAGGTCTAGCGACAAAGACAAGCACTAGCACAGATACGCAGTATTTT
TRBV12-3/TRBV12-4	TRBJ2-3	few	TRBD1	CASIIRTRDRGHVDTQYF	TGTGCCAGCATAATCAGGACCCGGGACAGGGGGCATGTAGATACGCAGTATTTT
TRBV4-3	TRBJ2-1	few	TRBD2	CASSQDPSGTARYNEQFF	TGCGCCAGCAGCCAAGATCCTAGCGGGACCGCTAGGTACAATGAGCAGTTCTTC
TRBV7-9	TRBJ2-5	few	.	CASSLTGTETQYF	TGTGCCAGCAGCTTAACGGGGACAGAGACCCAGTACTTC
TRBV5-5	TRBJ2-2	few	.	CASSLTRTELFF	TGTGCCAGCAGCTTAACCCGTACGGAGCTGTTTTTT
TRBV12-3/TRBV12-4	TRBJ1-2	many	.	CASSLGRYGYTF	TGTGCCAGCAGCTTAGGCCGCTATGGCTACACCTTC
TRBV24-1	TRBJ2-5	many	.	CATSDHRDATETQYF	TGTGCCACCAGTGACCACCGGGACGCAACAGAGACCCAGTACTTC
TRBV7-6	TRBJ2-4	.	.	CASSLTGIGIQYF	TGTGCCAGCAGCTTAACAGGGATTGGAATTCAGTACTTC
TRBV27	TRBJ1-1	.	.	CASSPRGRTLNTEAFF	TGTGCCAGCAGTCCAAGGGGCCGGACCCTGAACACTGAAGCTTTCTTT
TRBV7-2	TRBJ2-1	few	.	CASSFRLGKYNEQFF	TGTGCCAGCAGCTTTAGACTAGGGAAGTACAATGAGCAGTTCTTC
TRBV6-1	TRBJ2-3	few	TRBD2	CASSLAGALSTDTQYF	TGTGCCAGCAGTCTAGCGGGGGCACTTAGCACAGATACGCAGTATTTT
TRBV10-3	TRBJ2-1	few	.	CAISGSTSSYNEQFF	TGTGCCATCAGTGGCTCTACGAGCTCCTACAATGAGCAGTTCTTC
TRBV29-1	TRBJ1-2	.	.	CSVRGDGYTF	TGCAGCGTAAGGGGGGATGGCTACACCTTC
TRBV6-2/TRBV6-3	TRBJ2-5	.	.	CASSYRLGGETQYF	TGTGCCAGCAGTTATCGACTAGGGGGAGAGACCCAGTACTTC
TRBV12-3/TRBV12-4	TRBJ2-1	.	TRBD1	CASSLDGTGGGNEQFF	TGTGCCAGCAGTTTAGATGGGACAGGGGGCGGGAATGAGCAGTTCTTC
TRBV7-9	TRBJ2-7	.	TRBD1	CASSLTRGLAYEQYF	TGTGCCAGCAGCTTAACCAGGGGGCTCGCCTACGAGCAGTACTTC
TRBV20-1	TRBJ2-1	few	TRBD2	CSARLAGKRNNEQFF	TGCAGTGCTAGACTAGCGGGAAAGAGGAACAATGAGCAGTTCTTC
TRBV6-1	TRBJ1-2	few	TRBD1	CASSEWTGSYTF	TGTGCCAGCAGTGAATGGACAGGAAGCTACACCTTC
TRBV20-1	TRBJ2-3	few	.	CSARPGQTDTQYF	TGCAGTGCTAGACCCGGACAGACAGATACGCAGTATTTT
TRBV14	TRBJ2-5	few	.	CASSQMGRGVQETQYF	TGTGCCAGCAGCCAGATGGGAAGGGGAGTTCAAGAGACCCAGTACTTC
TRBV5-1	TRBJ2-2	many	.	CASSSGLGNTGELFF	TGCGCCAGCAGCTCGGGACTGGGGAACACCGGGGAGCTGTTTTTT
TRBV9	TRBJ2-2	few	.	CASSPRGAGAGELFF	TGTGCCAGCAGCCCAAGGGGGGCGGGAGCCGGGGAGCTGTTTTTT
TRBV5-1	TRBJ2-5	.	TRBD2	CASSLARGSGGLGETQYF	TGCGCCAGCAGCTTGGCCAGGGGTAGCGGGGGACTAGGAGAGACCCAGTACTTC
TRBV7-9	TRBJ1-2	.	.	CASSLNGYTF	TGTGCCAGCAGCTTAAATGGCTACACCTTC
TRBV5-8	TRBJ2-3	.	TRBD1	CASSLVPGQGFTDTQYF	TGTGCCAGCAGCTTGGTACCAGGACAGGGGTTCACAGATACGCAGTATTTT
TRBV5-1	TRBJ2-5	few	.	CASSLDASRDKRGTQYF	TGCGCCAGCAGCTTGGACGCGTCCCGGGACAAGCGTGGGACCCAGTACTTC
TRBV18	TRBJ2-1	.	TRBD2	CASSPSSGKEQFF	TGTGCCAGCTCACCATCCAGCGGGAAGGAGCAGTTCTTC
TRBV24-1	TRBJ2-5	.	TRBD2	CATSDLTSGRGETQYF	TGTGCCACCAGTGACCTGACTAGCGGGAGAGGAGAGACCCAGTACTTC